The 24 T cell receptor beta chains below come from one sample, sequenced in a study of T cell therapy after organ transplantation. Time point meaning: 20-29 weeks after completion of therapy. Only in-frame clones appear in the TCRdb table, and some are missing; sequencing was by immunoSEQ multiplex PCR. The sample records about 1,000 clones, roughly 60% being singletons. Antigens of these TCRs are unknown. Specimen: CD8+ T cells from blood, collected after autologous CMV-specific T cell therapy. The receptor source for this set is a human patient who had received a solid organ transplant and had CMV disease. Part of the T cell pool may stem from the graft donor.

The genes are TRBV19 and TRBJ2-5; TRBD1 or TRBD2 may be the D gene (5 bases each). Germline V CDR1 and CDR2: LNHDA, SQIVND (reference sequence). V lost 7 bases to trimming and J lost 1 base, with 13 bases between them. The CDR3 covers 14 residues. The CDR3 is CASKEGRIQETQYF. CDR3 DNA sequence: TGTGCCAGTAAAGAGGGACGGATCCAAGAGACCCAGTACTTC.

The chain has TRBV6-5 and TRBJ1-5; unclear D gene. This CDR3 is 13 amino acids long. Germline V gene sequence: CDR1 MNHEY, CDR2 SVGAGI. Trimming removed 4 bases from V and 6 bases from J, with 10 bases in between. The CDR3 sequence is CASSSSNVQPQHF. CDR3 DNA: TGTGCCAGCAGTTCTTCCAATGTTCAGCCCCAGCATTTT.

J is TRBJ2-1 and V is TRBV11-3; D is possibly TRBD2 (6 bases). The CDR3 length is 13 residues. The germline V gene encodes CDR1 SGHNT and CDR2 YENEEA. V was pared by 5 bases and J by 7 bases, with 12 bases between. The CDR3 DNA follows: TGTGCCAGCAGCCGAAGACTAGAAAATGAGCAGTTCTTC. This encodes CASSRRLENEQFF.

The chain is built from TRBV27 and TRBJ2-5; 7 nucleotides align to TRBD2. Germline trimming cut 3 bases from V and 4 bases from J; bases unmatched to any gene: 5. Germline V lookup: CDR1 MNHEY, CDR2 SMNVEV (reference sequence). The CDR3 is 14 amino acids. CDR3 sequence (DNA): TGTGCCAGCAGTTTCGCGGGAGTAGGAGAGACCCAGTACTTC. It encodes CASSFAGVGETQYF.

This clone was counted once. The chain joins TRBV11-3 to TRBJ2-1, with 8 bases lining up with TRBD2. The CDR3 contains 16 residues. Germline V CDR1 and CDR2: SGHNT, YENEEA. V shed 5 bases, J shed 12 bases, and the junction held 18 bases outside the gene matches. Written as DNA, the CDR3 is TGTGCCAGCAGCATCCATGAGCGGGGGCTCCTCTCGGTGCAGTTCTTC. It is translated as CASSIHERGLLSVQFF.

This clone was counted once. The J gene is TRBJ2-1, the V gene TRBV2, with a possible D match to TRBD1 (5 bases). V was trimmed by 7 bases and J by 1 base, leaving 11 bases between them. Germline CDR1 and CDR2: SNHLY and FYNNEI. The CDR3 has 14 amino acids. The CDR3 nucleotides are TGTGCCAGCATAGGACAAGTGTCCTACAATGAGCAGTTCTTC. It specifies CASIGQVSYNEQFF.

This chain joins TRBV7-9 and TRBJ1-5, with 7 bases fitting TRBD1. After removal of 4 bases from V and 5 bases from J, the junction contained 8 bases not matched to a gene. The CDR3 runs to 15 residues. Germline CDR1 is SEHNR and CDR2 is FQNEAQ (reference sequence). This chain's CDR3 is CASSSADREHQPQHF. The CDR3 DNA reads TGTGCCAGCAGCTCAGCCGACAGGGAGCATCAGCCCCAGCATTTT.

This rearrangement joins TRBV5-1 to TRBJ2-1, with 11 bases lining up with TRBD2. This CDR3 has 15 residues. CDR1 is SGHRS, CDR2 YFSETQ, per germline. Trimming cost V 4 bases and J 3 bases; bases outside gene matches: 3. CDR3 in DNA: TGCGCCAGCAGCGCCGGGACTAGCGGCTACAATGAGCAGTTCTTC. This sequence encodes CASSAGTSGYNEQFF.

The rearrangement links TRBV4-1 to TRBJ1-5, with D hard to call. This CDR3 spans 17 amino acids. V shed 0 bases and J shed 3 bases, with 15 bases lying between them. Germline values: CDR1 MGHRA, CDR2 YSYEKL. This CDR3 reads CASSQDGLDLLNQPQHF. DNA of the CDR3: TGCGCCAGCAGCCAAGACGGGCTAGATCTGCTCAATCAGCCCCAGCATTTT.

The V and J genes are TRBV5-6 and TRBJ2-7, with D tentatively TRBD2 (5 bases). Looked up from germline, CDR1 is SGHDT and CDR2 is YYEEEE. V was pared by 3 bases and J by 2 bases, with 9 bases between. The CDR3 extends over 13 amino acids. The CDR3 here is CASSSDLAYEQYF. The CDR3 bases are TGTGCCAGCAGCTCGGACTTGGCCTACGAGCAGTACTTC.

The chain employs TRBV29-1 and TRBJ1-3; a weak D match, TRBD1 (5 bases). The V end lost 4 bases, the J end lost 2 bases, and 15 bases lay between the germline ends. The CDR3 sequence is 15 residues long. Germline V gene sequence: CDR1 SQVTM, CDR2 ANQGSEA. CDR3 sequence: CSVAPTAGTGNTIYF. CDR3 in DNA: TGCAGCGTTGCCCCGACAGCAGGTACTGGAAACACCATATATTTT.

This chain links TRBV11-2 with TRBJ2-7; 8 bases agree with TRBD1. CDR1 SGHAT and CDR2 FQNNGV come from the germline V gene. Trimming at V came to 5 bases and at J to 5 bases, leaving 11 bases not matched to a gene. The CDR3 has 15 amino acids. This CDR3 is CASSAYPGTGDEQYF. The CDR3 nucleotides read TGTGCCAGCAGCGCATACCCCGGGACAGGAGACGAGCAGTACTTC.

This clone was seen a handful of times. The chain combines TRBV4-1 with TRBJ1-1; possible D gene TRBD1, 6 bases. CDR1 is MGHRA and CDR2 is YSYEKL in the germline V gene. The CDR3 loop spans 16 amino acids. The V end was cut by 0 bases, the J end by 2 bases, with 13 bases between. In DNA form, the CDR3 reads TGCGCCAGCAGCCAAGAAAGAGCAGGGGTTAACACTGAAGCTTTCTTT. It yields the protein CASSQERAGVNTEAFF.

CDR3 loop: CASSAGLADNEQFF. CDR3 in DNA: TGTGCCAGCAGCGCGGGACTAGCGGACAATGAGCAGTTCTTC. The chain joins TRBV9 to TRBJ2-1; 11 nucleotides align to TRBD2. CDR1 is SGDLS, CDR2 YYNGEE, per germline. The CDR3 has 14 residues. V lost 3 bases, J lost 5 bases, and 1 base stayed unmatched.

This clone was recorded only once. This chain links TRBV6-1 with TRBJ1-5, with 9 bases aligning to TRBD1. The CDR3 loop spans 18 amino acids. The trim removed 2 bases at V and 0 bases at J, leaving 8 bases unmatched. Germline CDR1 is MNHNS and CDR2 is SASEGT. CDR3 protein: CASSEMGQGRYSNQPQHF. The DNA of the CDR3 is TGTGCCAGCAGTGAAATGGGACAGGGAAGGTATAGCAATCAGCCCCAGCATTTT.

The J gene is TRBJ2-5, the V gene TRBV6-5; D gene unclear. Trimming cost V 0 bases and J 6 bases, with 8 bases left between them. Germline CDR1 MNHEY, CDR2 SVGAGI. The CDR3 contains 13 residues. The CDR3 DNA is TGTGCCAGCAGTTACTCGAATGTCCAGACCCAGTACTTC. Translated: CASSYSNVQTQYF.

V and J are TRBV30 and TRBJ2-7; a possible D gene is TRBD1 (6 bases). The V end lost 0 bases, the J end lost 6 bases, and 9 bases lay between the germline ends. Germline assignment: CDR1 GTSNPN and CDR2 SVGIG (reference sequence). This CDR3 region has 12 residues. DNA of the CDR3: TGTGCCTGGAGTGTTCAGGGGAGCGAGCAGTACTTC. Translating gives CAWSVQGSEQYF.

This clone occurred once. The chain combines TRBV28 with TRBJ2-1; 10 nucleotides match TRBD2. Germline values: CDR1 MDHEN, CDR2 SYDVKM. The CDR3 is made up of 16 amino acids. V lost 5 bases, J lost 0 bases, and 4 bases stayed unmatched. CDR3 DNA sequence: TGTGCCAGCAGTGGAGCGGGGGGGCTCTCCTACAATGAGCAGTTCTTC. Its protein is CASSGAGGLSYNEQFF.

The chain recombines TRBV6-5 with TRBJ2-1; D remains ambiguous. CDR3 length: 13 amino acids. The germline CDR1 and CDR2 sequences are MNHEY and SVGAGI. The V end lost 0 bases, the J end lost 6 bases, and 6 bases lay between the germline ends. The CDR3 loop reads CASSYSNINEQFF. CDR3 in DNA: TGTGCCAGCAGTTACTCGAATATCAATGAGCAGTTCTTC.

In its sample, this clone was seen a few times. DNA for the CDR3: TGTGCCAGCAGTTATTCCAACCAGCAGCCCCAGCATTTT. This codes for CASSYSNQQPQHF. J is TRBJ1-5 and V is TRBV6-5, with D unclear. Between the trimmed V and J ends, which lost 3 bases and 7 bases, there was a span of 10 bases. The CDR3 runs 13 residues. Germline loops: CDR1 MNHEY, CDR2 SVGAGI.

The V and J genes are TRBV9 and TRBJ2-7; either TRBD1 or TRBD2 may supply D (6 bases each). Germline V gene data show CDR1 as SGDLS and CDR2 as YYNGEE. The length of the CDR3 is 18 residues. V was shortened by 3 bases and J by 2 bases, with 24 bases between the two germline ends. The CDR3 protein is CASSAGAVASGPPYEQYF. The CDR3 coding sequence is TGTGCCAGCAGCGCGGGGGCTGTGGCCTCCGGGCCGCCCTACGAGCAGTACTTC.

This clone is categorized as hyperexpanded. This chain uses TRBV7-9 with TRBJ2-1; 8 nucleotides match TRBD2. The CDR3 runs to 16 residues. The germline CDR1 and CDR2 sequences are SEHNR and FQNEAQ (reference sequence). V shed 5 bases, J shed 12 bases, and the junction held 18 bases outside the gene matches. CDR3 amino acids: CASSIHERGLLSVQFF. The CDR3, as DNA: TGTGCCAGCAGCATCCATGAGCGGGGGCTCCTCTCGGTGCAGTTCTTC.

The chain uses TRBV15 and TRBJ2-7; a weak D match, TRBD1 (5 bases). V lost 3 bases, J lost 6 bases, and 15 bases lay in between. Germline V gene data show CDR1 as LNHNV and CDR2 as YYDKDF (reference sequence). This CDR3 region has 14 residues. The CDR3 is CATSSDQGKGEQYF. DNA of the CDR3: TGTGCCACCAGCAGTGATCAGGGAAAGGGCGAGCAGTACTTC.

This sequence joins TRBV6-9 and TRBJ1-2, with D possibly TRBD1 on 6 matching bases. Germline-derived CDR1 and CDR2 are MNHGY and SVAAGI. CDR3 length equals 16 residues. Trimming stripped 6 bases from V and 5 bases from J, with 22 bases between. CDR3 coding DNA: TGTGCCAGCAGCTCATCCAATGTAGGGGGTACTTATGGCTACACCTTC. Its protein is CASSSSNVGGTYGYTF.